This T cell receptor beta chain stems from a study of brain T cells in children with intractable seizures. As to time point: blood from clinic visit 5 months post-surgery; TSC patient then seizure free. Some clones are missing from TCRdb's copy, which holds only in-frame ones; the method was immunoSEQ multiplex PCR. The data contain about 340,000 clones, about 93% of them seen just once; the ten biggest clones take up under 7%. Trimming took 10 bases from V and 2 from J; bases not matched to a gene: 13. The CDR3 runs 15 residues. Germline-derived CDR1 and CDR2 are SGHAT and FQNNGV. This sequence joins TRBV11-2 and TRBJ2-5; 7 nucleotides agree with TRBD2. The sequences come from peripheral blood, collected roughly 5 months after surgery. The receptor was derived from a boy under three years old with tuberous sclerosis and intractable seizures. Here the CDR3 reads CATRASWGGQETQYF. The CDR3 DNA is TGTGCCACCCGCGCCTCCTGGGGGGGGCAAGAGACCCAGTACTTC.